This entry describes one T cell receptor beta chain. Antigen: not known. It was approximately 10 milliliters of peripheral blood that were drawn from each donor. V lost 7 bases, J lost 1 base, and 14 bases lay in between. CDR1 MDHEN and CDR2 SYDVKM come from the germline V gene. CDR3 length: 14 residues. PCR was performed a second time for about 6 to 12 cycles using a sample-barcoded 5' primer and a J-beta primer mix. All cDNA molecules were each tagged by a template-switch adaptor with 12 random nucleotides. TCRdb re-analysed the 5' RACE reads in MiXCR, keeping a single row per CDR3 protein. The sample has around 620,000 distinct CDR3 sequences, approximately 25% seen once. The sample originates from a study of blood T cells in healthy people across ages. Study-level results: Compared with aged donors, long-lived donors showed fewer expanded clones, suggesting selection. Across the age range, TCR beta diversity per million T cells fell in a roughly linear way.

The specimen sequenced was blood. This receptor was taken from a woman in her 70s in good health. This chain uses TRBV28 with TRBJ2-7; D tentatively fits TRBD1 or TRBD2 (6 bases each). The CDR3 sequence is CASNPGDNSYEQYF. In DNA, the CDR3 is TGTGCCAGCAACCCGGGGGACAATTCCTACGAGCAGTACTTC.